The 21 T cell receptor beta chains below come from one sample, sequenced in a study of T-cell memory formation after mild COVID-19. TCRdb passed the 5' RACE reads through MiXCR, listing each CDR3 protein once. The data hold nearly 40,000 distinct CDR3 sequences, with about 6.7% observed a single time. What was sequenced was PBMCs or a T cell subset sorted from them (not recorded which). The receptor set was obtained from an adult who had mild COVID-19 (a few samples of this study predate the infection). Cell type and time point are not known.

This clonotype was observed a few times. The CDR3 bases are TGTGCCAGCTCACCGAACAGCGCGGAAGAGCAGTACTTC. Its translation is CASSPNSAEEQYF. This chain joins TRBV18 and TRBJ2-7; no clear D gene. This CDR3 spans 13 amino acids. Trimming took 3 bases from V and 7 from J, leaving 13 bases between them. The germline CDR1 and CDR2 sequences are KGHSH and LQKENI.

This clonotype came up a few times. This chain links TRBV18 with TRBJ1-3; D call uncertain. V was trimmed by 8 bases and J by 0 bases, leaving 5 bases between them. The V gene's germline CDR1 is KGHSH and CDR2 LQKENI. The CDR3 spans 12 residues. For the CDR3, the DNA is TGTGCCAGCCCCACCTCTGGAAACACCATATATTTT. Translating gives CASPTSGNTIYF.

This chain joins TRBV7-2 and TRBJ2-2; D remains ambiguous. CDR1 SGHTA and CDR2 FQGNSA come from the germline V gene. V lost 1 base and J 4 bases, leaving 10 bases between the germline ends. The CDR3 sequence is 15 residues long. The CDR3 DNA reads TGTGCCAGCAGCTTAGTAAGAGTTGTCACCGGGGAGCTGTTTTTT. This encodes CASSLVRVVTGELFF.

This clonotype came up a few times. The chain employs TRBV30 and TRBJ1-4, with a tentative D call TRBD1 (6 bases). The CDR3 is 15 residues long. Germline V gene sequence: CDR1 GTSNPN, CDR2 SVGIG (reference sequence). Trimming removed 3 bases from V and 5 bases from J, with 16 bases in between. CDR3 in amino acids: CAWRHRSRGNEKLFF. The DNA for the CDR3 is TGTGCCTGGAGACATAGGAGCAGGGGAAATGAAAAACTGTTTTTT.

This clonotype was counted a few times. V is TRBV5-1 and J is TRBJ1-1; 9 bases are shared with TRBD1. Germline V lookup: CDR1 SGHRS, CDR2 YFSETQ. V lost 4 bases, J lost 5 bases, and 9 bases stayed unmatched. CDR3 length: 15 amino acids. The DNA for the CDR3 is TGCGCCAGCAGCCCTGGAGGGACAGGGAGGACTGAAGCTTTCTTT. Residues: CASSPGGTGRTEAFF. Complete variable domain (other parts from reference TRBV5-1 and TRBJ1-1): KAGVTQTPRYLIKTRGQQVTLSCSPISGHRSVSWYQQTPGQGLQFLFEYFSETQRNKGNFPGRFSGRQFSNSRSEMNVSTLELGDSALYLCASSPGGTGRTEAFFGQGTRLTVV.

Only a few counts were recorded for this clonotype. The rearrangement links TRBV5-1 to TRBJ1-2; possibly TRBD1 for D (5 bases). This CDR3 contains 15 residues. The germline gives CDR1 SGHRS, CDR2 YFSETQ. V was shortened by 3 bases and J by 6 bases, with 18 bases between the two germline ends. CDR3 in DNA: TGCGCCAGCAGCTCCGACGGGGCCTGGCGGCATGGCTACACCTTC. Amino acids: CASSSDGAWRHGYTF.

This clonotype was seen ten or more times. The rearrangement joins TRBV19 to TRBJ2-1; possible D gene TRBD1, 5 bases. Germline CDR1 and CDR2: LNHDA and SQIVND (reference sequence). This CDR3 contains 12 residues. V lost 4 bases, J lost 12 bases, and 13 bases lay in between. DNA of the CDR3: TGTGCCAGTAGTACCCCACGTCAGGGGCAGTTCTTC. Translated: CASSTPRQGQFF.

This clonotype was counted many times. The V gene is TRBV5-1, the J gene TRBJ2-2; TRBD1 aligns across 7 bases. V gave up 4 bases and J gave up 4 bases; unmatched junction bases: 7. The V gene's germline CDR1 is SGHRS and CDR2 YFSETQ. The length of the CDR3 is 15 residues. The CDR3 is CASSTRDRSTGELFF. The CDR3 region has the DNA TGCGCCAGCAGCACCCGGGACAGATCCACCGGGGAGCTGTTTTTT.

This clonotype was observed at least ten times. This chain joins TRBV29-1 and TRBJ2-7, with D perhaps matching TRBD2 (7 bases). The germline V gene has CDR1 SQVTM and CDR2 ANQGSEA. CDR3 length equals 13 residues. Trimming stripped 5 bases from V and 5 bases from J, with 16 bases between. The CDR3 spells CSVRRGGRDEQYF. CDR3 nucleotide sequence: TGCAGCGTTAGGAGGGGGGGCCGGGACGAGCAGTACTTC.

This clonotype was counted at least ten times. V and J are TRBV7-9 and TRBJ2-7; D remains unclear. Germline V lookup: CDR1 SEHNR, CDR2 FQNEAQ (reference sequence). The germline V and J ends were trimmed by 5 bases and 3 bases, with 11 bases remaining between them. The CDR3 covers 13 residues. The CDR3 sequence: CASSPDGFYEQYF. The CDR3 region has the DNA TGTGCCAGCAGCCCGGACGGTTTCTACGAGCAGTACTTC.

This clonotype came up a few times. In nucleotides, the CDR3 is TGTGCCAGCAGTTTAGCGGCCTACTATGGCTACACCTTC. It yields the protein CASSLAAYYGYTF. The V gene is TRBV12-3 or TRBV12-4, the J gene TRBJ1-2; D unclear. The CDR3 has 13 amino acids. V was trimmed by 0 bases and J by 3 bases, leaving 5 bases between them.

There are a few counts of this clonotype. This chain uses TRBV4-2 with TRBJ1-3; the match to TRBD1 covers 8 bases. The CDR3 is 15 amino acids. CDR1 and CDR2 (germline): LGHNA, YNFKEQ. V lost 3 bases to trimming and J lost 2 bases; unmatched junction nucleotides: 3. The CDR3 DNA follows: TGTGCCAGCAGCCAGCAGGACAGGGCTGGAAACACCATATATTTT. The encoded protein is CASSQQDRAGNTIYF.

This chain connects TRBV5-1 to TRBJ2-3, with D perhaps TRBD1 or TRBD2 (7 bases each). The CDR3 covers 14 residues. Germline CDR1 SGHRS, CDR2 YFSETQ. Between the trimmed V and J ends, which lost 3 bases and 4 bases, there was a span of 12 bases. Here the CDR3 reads CASSSGGQSDTQYF. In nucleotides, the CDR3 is TGCGCCAGCAGCTCGGGGGGACAGTCAGATACGCAGTATTTT.

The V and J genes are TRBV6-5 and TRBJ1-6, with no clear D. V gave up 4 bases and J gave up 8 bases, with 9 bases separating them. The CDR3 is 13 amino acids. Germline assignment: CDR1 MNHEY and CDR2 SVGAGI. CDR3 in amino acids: CASSSHLDSPLHF. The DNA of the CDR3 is TGTGCCAGCAGTTCCCACTTGGATTCACCCCTCCACTTT.

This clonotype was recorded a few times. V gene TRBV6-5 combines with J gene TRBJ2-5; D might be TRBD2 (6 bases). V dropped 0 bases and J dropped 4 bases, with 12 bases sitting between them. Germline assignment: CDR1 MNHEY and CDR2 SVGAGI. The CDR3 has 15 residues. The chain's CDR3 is CASSYSRGGGETQYF. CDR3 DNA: TGTGCCAGCAGTTACTCGAGGGGAGGTGGAGAGACCCAGTACTTC.

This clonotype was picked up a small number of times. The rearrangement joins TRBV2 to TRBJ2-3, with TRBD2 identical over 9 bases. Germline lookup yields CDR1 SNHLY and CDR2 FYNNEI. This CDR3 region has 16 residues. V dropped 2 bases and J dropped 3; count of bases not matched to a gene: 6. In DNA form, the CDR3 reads TGTGCCAGCAGTGAACAAGCGGGGGGTATGACAGATACGCAGTATTTT. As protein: CASSEQAGGMTDTQYF.

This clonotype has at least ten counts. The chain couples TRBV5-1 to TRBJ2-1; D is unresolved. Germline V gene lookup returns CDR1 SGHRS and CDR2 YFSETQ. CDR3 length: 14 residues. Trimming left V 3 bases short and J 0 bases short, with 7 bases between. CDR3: CASSWKSSYNEQFF. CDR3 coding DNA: TGCGCCAGCAGCTGGAAGTCCTCCTACAATGAGCAGTTCTTC.

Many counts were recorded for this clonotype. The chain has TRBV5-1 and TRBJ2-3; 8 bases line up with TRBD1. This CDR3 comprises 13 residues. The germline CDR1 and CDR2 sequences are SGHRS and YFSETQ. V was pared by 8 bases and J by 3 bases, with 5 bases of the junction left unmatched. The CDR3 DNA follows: TGCGCCAGTAGACAGGGGATTACAGATACGCAGTATTTT. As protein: CASRQGITDTQYF.

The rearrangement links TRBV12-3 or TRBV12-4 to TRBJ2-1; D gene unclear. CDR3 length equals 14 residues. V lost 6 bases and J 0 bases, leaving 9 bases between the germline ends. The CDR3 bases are TGTGCCAGCAGAACCCAGAGCTCCTACAATGAGCAGTTCTTC. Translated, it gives CASRTQSSYNEQFF.

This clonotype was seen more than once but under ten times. The CDR3 DNA reads TGTGCCAGCAGACACCCCGGGAGGGATCGGCAGCCCCAGCATTTT. It is translated as CASRHPGRDRQPQHF. The chain has TRBV2 and TRBJ1-5; no clear D. The germline V gene encodes CDR1 SNHLY and CDR2 FYNNEI. V lost 6 bases and J 7 bases, leaving 19 bases between the germline ends. CDR3 size: 15 residues.

CDR3 nucleotide sequence: TGCAGTGCTAGCAACAGGGTGCGAAACACCGGGGAGCTGTTTTTT. This encodes CSASNRVRNTGELFF. The V and J genes are TRBV20-1 and TRBJ2-2, with TRBD1 as a possible D gene (6 bases). V was shortened by 3 bases and J by 2 bases, with 13 bases between the two germline ends. The CDR3 has 15 amino acids. CDR1 and CDR2 (germline): DFQATT, SNEGSKA (reference sequence).